These T cell receptor beta chains were read from a single sample in a study of control samples from healthy donors and cancer patients. Using immunoSEQ multiplex PCR, the repertoire was profiled, and TCRdb retains in-frame clones only, with some absent. The table lists some 150,000 clones, around 94% of them singletons, with around 14% in the top ten. Specimen: PBMCs. These receptors originate from a man aged 55-75 years with colorectal cancer. The CDR3 runs from the conserved cysteine through the conserved F or W. D genes are given only for firm matches. The size entry is marked missing in some rows and otherwise reads once, few, many or a size class.

TRBD1	TRBV9	once	TRBJ2-2	CASSLQGGGELFF	TGTGCCAGCAGCCTACAGGGGGGCGGGGAGCTGTTTTTT
TRBD1	TRBV27	.	TRBJ2-7	CASSLGTGGGYEQYF	TGTGCCAGCAGTTTAGGGACAGGGGGCGGATACGAGCAGTACTTC
.	TRBV6-5	.	TRBJ2-7	CASRRAANSYEQYF	TGTGCCAGCAGGAGGGCCGCTAACTCCTACGAGCAGTACTTC
.	TRBV30	.	TRBJ1-6	CAWFTAGSNSPLHF	TGTGCCTGGTTTACAGCTGGTAGTAATTCACCCCTCCACTTT
.	TRBV5-1	.	TRBJ1-4	CASSLAGNEKLFF	TGCGCCAGCAGCTTGGCAGGAAATGAAAAACTGTTTTTT
.	TRBV6-5	.	TRBJ1-1	CASRGRSNTEAFF	TGTGCCAGCAGGGGACGTTCGAACACTGAAGCTTTCTTT
.	TRBV2	.	TRBJ1-1	CASSEVGTAMNTEAFF	TGTGCCAGCAGTGAAGTCGGGACGGCCATGAACACTGAAGCTTTCTTT
TRBD1	TRBV19	.	TRBJ1-1	CASSVRDRFFF	TGTGCCAGTAGTGTCCGGGACAGATTTTTCTTT
.	TRBV18	.	TRBJ2-7	CASSPGATYYEQYF	TGTGCCAGCTCCCCTGGGGCTACCTACTACGAGCAGTACTTC
.	TRBV9	.	TRBJ1-1	CASKAWNTEAFF	TGTGCCAGCAAAGCTTGGAACACTGAAGCTTTCTTT
TRBD1	TRBV27	.	TRBJ1-5	CASKFWTGFGQPQHF	TGTGCCAGCAAATTTTGGACAGGTTTCGGTCAGCCCCAGCATTTT
TRBD2	TRBV9	.	TRBJ2-1	CASSALGTSGGESYNEQFF	TGTGCCAGCAGCGCACTCGGGACTAGCGGGGGGGAATCCTACAATGAGCAGTTCTTC
.	TRBV19	.	TRBJ1-2	CASSIGGSNYGYTF	TGTGCCAGTAGTATTGGGGGAAGTAACTATGGCTACACCTTC
.	TRBV5-4	.	TRBJ2-7	CASSPEGGPYEQYF	TGTGCCAGCAGCCCGGAGGGGGGTCCCTACGAGCAGTACTTC
.	TRBV7-2	.	TRBJ2-1	CASSPGPNWYNEQFF	TGTGCCAGCAGCCCAGGACCGAACTGGTACAATGAGCAGTTCTTC
TRBD1	TRBV19	.	TRBJ1-2	CASRIGTGGYGYTF	TGTGCCAGTAGGATAGGGACAGGGGGCTATGGCTACACCTTC
.	TRBV11-2	.	TRBJ1-2	CASSLGPREGGYGYTF	TGTGCCAGCAGCTTAGGGCCCAGGGAAGGAGGGTATGGCTACACCTTC
TRBD1	TRBV5-4	.	TRBJ1-3	CASSQGVSPSGNTIYF	TGTGCCAGCAGCCAGGGGGTCTCCCCCTCTGGAAACACCATATATTTT
TRBD1	TRBV25-1	.	TRBJ1-1	CASIRSGGGTEAFF	TGTGCCAGCATTCGTTCAGGGGGAGGCACTGAAGCTTTCTTT
.	TRBV30	.	TRBJ1-1	CAWSKTEAFF	TGTGCCTGGTCGAAGACTGAAGCTTTCTTT
TRBD1	TRBV5-1	.	TRBJ1-6	CASSLRGGADNSPLHF	TGCGCCAGCAGCCTCAGGGGGGGTGCCGATAATTCACCCCTCCACTTT
.	TRBV27	.	TRBJ2-1	CASRTQGFYNEQFF	TGTGCCAGCAGAACACAGGGATTCTACAATGAGCAGTTCTTC
.	TRBV12-3/TRBV12-4	once	TRBJ2-1	CASSLVLSLQFF	TGTGCCAGCAGTTTAGTCTTGTCATTGCAGTTCTTC
.	TRBV10-3	.	TRBJ2-6	CAISEGSGANVLTF	TGTGCCATCAGTGAGGGCTCCGGGGCCAACGTCCTGACTTTC
.	TRBV5-4	.	TRBJ1-4	CASSLGQGKQSNEKLFF	TGTGCCAGCAGCTTGGGGCAGGGAAAACAATCAAATGAAAAACTGTTTTTT
.	TRBV7-2	.	TRBJ1-5	CASSLVGGGSQPQHF	TGTGCCAGCAGCTTAGTCGGAGGGGGAAGTCAGCCCCAGCATTTT
TRBD1	TRBV11-2	.	TRBJ2-3	CASSRGQGTDTQYF	TGTGCCAGCAGCAGAGGACAGGGCACAGATACGCAGTATTTT
.	TRBV12-3/TRBV12-4	.	TRBJ1-2	CASTQGRGYGYTF	TGTGCCAGCACCCAAGGGAGGGGCTATGGCTACACCTTC
.	TRBV6-1	.	TRBJ1-1	CASSEYGRNTEAFF	TGTGCCAGCAGTGAATACGGGAGGAACACTGAAGCTTTCTTT
TRBD1	TRBV4-2	.	TRBJ2-1	CASSRDRLVYNEQFF	TGTGCCAGCAGCAGGGACAGATTAGTTTACAATGAGCAGTTCTTC
.	TRBV28	.	TRBJ1-5	CASSLQGQPQHF	TGTGCCAGCAGTTTACAGGGGCAGCCCCAGCATTTT
.	TRBV6-6	.	TRBJ2-7	CASSTYSYEQYF	TGTGCCAGCAGTACATATTCCTACGAGCAGTACTTC
.	TRBV10-2	.	TRBJ2-7	CASSRGGPYEQYF	TGCGCCAGCAGTCGGGGCGGACCCTACGAGCAGTACTTC
.	TRBV5-4	.	TRBJ2-3	CASSFERGDTQYF	TGTGCCAGCAGCTTTGAGAGGGGAGATACGCAGTATTTT
.	TRBV5-5	.	TRBJ2-7	CASSLEGYEQYF	TGTGCCAGCAGCTTGGAGGGGTACGAGCAGTACTTC
TRBD2	TRBV9	.	TRBJ2-3	CASSVEARAGGPTDTQYF	TGTGCCAGCAGCGTAGAAGCCCGGGCGGGGGGACCTACAGATACGCAGTATTTT
.	TRBV29-1	.	TRBJ2-7	CSVGDHSYEQYF	TGCAGCGTGGGGGACCACTCTTACGAGCAGTACTTC
.	TRBV30	.	TRBJ1-1	CAWRVQGSNTEAFF	TGTGCCTGGAGGGTACAGGGTTCGAACACTGAAGCTTTCTTT
.	TRBV7-9	.	TRBJ1-1	CASSEGIQTNTEAFF	TGTGCCAGCAGCGAAGGAATACAGACGAACACTGAAGCTTTCTTT
.	TRBV6-5	.	TRBJ1-2	CASRTSPGGPYGYTF	TGTGCCAGCAGGACGTCCCCCGGGGGGCCCTATGGCTACACCTTC
.	TRBV3-1/TRBV3-2	.	TRBJ1-6	CASSQAGADNSPLHF	TGTGCCAGCAGCCAAGCAGGGGCGGATAATTCACCCCTCCACTTT